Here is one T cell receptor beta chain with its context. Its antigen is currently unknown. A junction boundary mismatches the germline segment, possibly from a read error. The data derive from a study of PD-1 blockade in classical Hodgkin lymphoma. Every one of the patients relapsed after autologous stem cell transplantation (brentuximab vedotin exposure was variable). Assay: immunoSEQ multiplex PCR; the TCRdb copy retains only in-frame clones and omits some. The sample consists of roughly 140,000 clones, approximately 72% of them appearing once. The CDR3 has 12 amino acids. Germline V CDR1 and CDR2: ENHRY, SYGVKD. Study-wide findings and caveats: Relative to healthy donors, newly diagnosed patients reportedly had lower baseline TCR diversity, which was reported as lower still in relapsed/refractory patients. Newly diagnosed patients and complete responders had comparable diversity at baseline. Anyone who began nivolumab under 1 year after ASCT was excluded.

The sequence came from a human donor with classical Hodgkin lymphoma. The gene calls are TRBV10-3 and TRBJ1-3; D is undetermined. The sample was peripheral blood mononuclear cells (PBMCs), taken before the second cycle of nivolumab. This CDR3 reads CASSNSGNTIYF. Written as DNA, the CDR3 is TGTGCCAGCAGTAACTCTGGAAACACCATATATTTT.